This T cell receptor (beta chain) derives from a study of T cell responses to AZD1222 COVID-19 vaccine. Notes on the study in general: Nearly half of unique spike-specific TCRs reportedly avoided B.1.351 and B.1.1.7 mutated regions. Mostly white British, mostly female donors; authors suggested clonal diversity may be underestimated. Among AZD1222 vaccinees, only 5 to 7 were seropositive at baseline.

TCRdb keeps only in-frame clones here, not all; method: immunoSEQ multiplex PCR. Here the sample spans approximately 150,000 clones, around 90% being singletons. This clone was recorded once. Its antigen remains unidentified. The CDR3 is 17 amino acids. J was trimmed by 2 bases and V by 0 bases; bases with no gene match: 2. The V gene's germline CDR1 is MGHDK and CDR2 SYGVNS. Sequences were derived from peripheral blood, sampled 28 days after the second AZD1222 dose. The chain joins TRBV25-1 to TRBJ2-1, with 12 bases lining up with TRBD2. The TCR sequence derives from an adult who received the AZD1222 COVID-19 vaccine. Written as DNA, the CDR3 is TGTGCCAGCAGTGAATATCGGACTAGCGGGACCTACAATGAGCAGTTCTTC. Its translation: CASSEYRTSGTYNEQFF.